What follows are 26 T cell receptor beta chains derived from one specimen sequenced in a study of human T cells and chemical hapten exposure. As to time point: healthy volunteer bleed at 2 weeks. The total RNA was obtained from whole blood that was not fractionated. TCRdb itself ran the RACE reads through MiXCR, one entry per CDR3 protein. The sample yields roughly 48,000 distinct CDR3 sequences, almost 4.5% seen once. The sequenced material came from whole blood. These receptors were collected from a human donor in good health. Some clones in this sample may be carry-over from other donors' samples.

This clonotype was counted only a few times. The rearrangement uses TRBV18 and TRBJ2-6; a weak D match, TRBD1 (5 bases). The CDR3 runs 16 residues. Germline V gene sequence: CDR1 KGHSH, CDR2 LQKENI. Between the trimmed V and J ends, which lost 3 bases and 4 bases, there was a span of 13 bases. The CDR3 here is CASSPQGSLGANVLTF. The CDR3, as DNA: TGTGCCAGCTCACCTCAGGGCTCTCTGGGGGCCAACGTCCTGACTTTC. Supplemented by reference TRBV18 and TRBJ2-6, the full variable domain reads NAGVMQNPRHLVRRRGQEARLRCSPMKGHSHVYWYRQLPEEGLKFMVYLQKENIIDESGMPKERFSAEFPKEGPSILRIQQVVRGDSAAYFCASSPQGSLGANVLTFGAGSRLTVL.

This clonotype was recorded many times. This CDR3 reads CASSHYRTTSSGPGGELFF. DNA of the CDR3: TGTGCCAGCAGCCACTACCGGACGACTTCGAGCGGGCCCGGGGGGGAGCTGTTTTTT. The V gene is TRBV7-2, the J gene TRBJ2-2; D is possibly TRBD2 (6 bases). This CDR3 comprises 19 residues. The V end was cut by 5 bases, the J end by 8 bases, with 30 bases between. From germline, CDR1 is SGHTA and CDR2 FQGNSA.

This clonotype has a count of ten or more. This chain connects TRBV27 to TRBJ1-6; 7 bases are a match to TRBD1. This CDR3 region has 15 residues. Losses at the gene ends were 5 bases for V and 7 bases for J; bases not matched to a gene: 8. Germline V gene sequence: CDR1 MNHEY, CDR2 SMNVEV (reference sequence). The CDR3 here is CASSPRTGPNSPLHF. In DNA form, the CDR3 reads TGTGCCAGCAGTCCTCGGACAGGCCCGAATTCACCCCTCCACTTT.

The table lists this clonotype with many counts. This chain links TRBV24-1 with TRBJ2-3, with D perhaps matching TRBD1 (6 bases). Germline V lookup: CDR1 KGHDR, CDR2 SFDVKD. V was cut by 7 bases and J by 2 bases, with 15 bases left in between. There are 15 residues in the CDR3. CDR3 sequence: CATSSAGANTDTQYF. The CDR3 coding sequence is TGTGCCACCAGCTCGGCAGGGGCCAACACAGATACGCAGTATTTT.

The rearrangement joins TRBV25-1 to TRBJ2-1; D not certain. This CDR3 contains 13 residues. The V gene lost 5 bases and the J gene lost 6 bases, with 11 bases spanning the gap. Germline V gene data show CDR1 as MGHDK and CDR2 as SYGVNS. CDR3 residues: CASSFWNSNEQFF. Written as DNA, the CDR3 is TGTGCCAGCAGTTTCTGGAATAGCAATGAGCAGTTCTTC.

J is TRBJ1-2 and V is TRBV6-5, with D possibly TRBD1 on 5 matching bases. CDR3 size: 17 residues. V lost 0 bases to trimming and J lost 2 bases, with 16 bases between them. The V gene's germline CDR1 is MNHEY and CDR2 SVGAGI. CDR3 protein: CASSYSFTRGQNYGYTF. The CDR3 bases are TGTGCCAGCAGTTACTCGTTCACGAGAGGACAAAACTATGGCTACACCTTC.

The sample holds many counts of this clonotype. This CDR3 is CASSLKGAAYEQYF. The CDR3 bases are TGTGCCAGCAGTTTAAAGGGGGCAGCCTACGAGCAGTACTTC. The V gene is TRBV12-3 or TRBV12-4, the J gene TRBJ2-7; 7 bases fit TRBD1. This CDR3 has 14 residues. The trim removed 2 bases at V and 2 bases at J, leaving 3 bases unmatched.

This clonotype was seen repeatedly, ten times or more. The chain recombines TRBV28 with TRBJ2-5, with TRBD1 matching over 9 bases. This CDR3 contains 14 residues. Per the germline V gene, CDR1 is MDHEN and CDR2 is SYDVKM. The ends lost 4 bases at V and 6 bases at J; junction bases unmatched: 6. The CDR3 spells CASSSHRGRKTQYF. Written as DNA, the CDR3 is TGTGCCAGCAGTTCCCACAGGGGGCGGAAGACCCAGTACTTC.

Concerning this clonotype: A single base separates this from a much larger clone, so it may be a read error. The chain employs TRBV6-5 and TRBJ1-2; D gene uncertain. CDR3 length equals 12 residues. V was cut by 7 bases and J by 4 bases, with 10 bases left in between. Per the germline V gene, CDR1 is MNHEY and CDR2 is SVGAGI. The CDR3 loop is CASITSSYGYTF. The CDR3 DNA follows: TGTGCCAGCATCACGTCGTCCTATGGCTACACCTTC.

The rearrangement joins TRBV12-3 or TRBV12-4 to TRBJ1-6; tentative D call: TRBD1 (6 bases). This CDR3 comprises 16 residues. Trimming pared 1 base from V and 12 bases from J, leaving 19 bases between. Here the CDR3 reads CASSLVVGQTPLPLHF. CDR3 nucleotide sequence: TGTGCCAGCAGTTTAGTTGTTGGACAGACCCCTTTACCCCTCCACTTT.

This clonotype occurred many times. The chain combines TRBV11-1 with TRBJ1-2; no clear D. The germline CDR1 and CDR2 sequences are SGHAT and FQDESV (reference sequence). This CDR3 is built from 14 residues. V was trimmed by 1 base and J by 3 bases, leaving 9 bases between them. DNA for the CDR3: TGTGCCAGCAGCTTAGAACAGAGCGACTATGGCTACACCTTC. It codes for CASSLEQSDYGYTF.

This clonotype came up many times. V usage is TRBV27 and J usage is TRBJ2-1; no clear D. Trimming took off 3 bases at V and 3 bases at J, with 15 bases between the two ends. CDR1 is MNHEY, CDR2 SMNVEV, per germline (reference sequence). CDR3 length: 16 amino acids. Written as DNA, the CDR3 is TGTGCCAGCAGTTTGTCCGGCGCGACCCTCTACAATGAGCAGTTCTTC. Its translation is CASSLSGATLYNEQFF.

The rearrangement uses TRBV12-3 or TRBV12-4 and TRBJ1-2, with 7 bases matching TRBD1. The length of the CDR3 is 15 residues. V shed 3 bases, J shed 3 bases, and the junction held 7 bases outside the gene matches. The CDR3, as DNA: TGTGCCAGCAGTTTGGGGCGAGGGACAGACTATGGCTACACCTTC. This translates into CASSLGRGTDYGYTF.

This clonotype was seen repeatedly, ten times or more. The rearrangement joins TRBV12-3 or TRBV12-4 to TRBJ2-7, with TRBD2 matching over 10 bases. The junction had 3 bases not matched to a gene; V was cut back by 1 base and J by 3 bases. This CDR3 contains 15 residues. This CDR3 reads CASSLEAGGRYEQYF. The CDR3 coding sequence is TGTGCCAGCAGTTTAGAAGCGGGAGGGCGCTACGAGCAGTACTTC.

CDR3 loop: CASSWDRVAYEQYF. CDR3 DNA sequence: TGTGCCAGCAGTTGGGACAGGGTGGCCTACGAGCAGTACTTC. The chain joins TRBV6-5 to TRBJ2-7, with 9 positions matching TRBD1. There are 14 residues in the CDR3. Germline CDR1 is MNHEY and CDR2 is SVGAGI. Trimming took 4 bases from V and 2 from J; bases not matched to a gene: 3.

This clonotype was seen repeatedly, ten times or more. This chain connects TRBV29-1 to TRBJ1-1, with D unresolved. Germline CDR1 reads SQVTM; CDR2 reads ANQGSEA. There are 12 residues in the CDR3. The V gene lost 7 bases and the J gene lost 0 bases, with 9 bases spanning the gap. CDR3 amino acids: CSARHLNTEAFF. The CDR3 nucleotides read TGCAGCGCCCGACACCTGAACACTGAAGCTTTCTTT.

This clonotype was seen only a few times. The chain links TRBV7-9 to TRBJ2-1; D is undetermined. The CDR3 is made up of 16 amino acids. The V gene lost 5 bases and the J gene lost 0 bases, with 14 bases spanning the gap. CDR1 is SEHNR, CDR2 FQNEAQ, per germline (reference sequence). The DNA for the CDR3 is TGTGCCAGCAGCACCCCGGCTTGGGCCTCCTACAATGAGCAGTTCTTC. It is translated as CASSTPAWASYNEQFF.

The sample holds many counts of this clonotype. The genes are TRBV4-1 and TRBJ1-1; D is unresolved. The length of the CDR3 is 14 residues. Germline CDR1 is MGHRA and CDR2 is YSYEKL. Trimming pared 4 bases from V and 0 bases from J, leaving 9 bases between. CDR3 coding DNA: TGCGCCAGCAGCCGTACGGGGTTGAACACTGAAGCTTTCTTT. Translated: CASSRTGLNTEAFF.

Concerning this clonotype itself: One end of the junction fails to match germline, which may point to a read error. CDR3 protein: CASSLTGSSEAFF. The CDR3 coding sequence is TGTGCTAGCAGCTTAACGGGATCTAGTGAAGCTTTCTTT. This chain links TRBV7-7 with TRBJ1-1; D is undetermined. The germline V gene encodes CDR1 SSHAT and CDR2 FNYEAQ (reference sequence). The CDR3 runs 13 residues.

This clonotype was recorded many times. V usage is TRBV6-1 and J usage is TRBJ2-7; 12 nucleotides line up with TRBD2. This CDR3 contains 18 residues. Trimming removed 5 bases from V and 4 bases from J; junction bases left unmatched: 15. Germline V gene lookup returns CDR1 MNHNS and CDR2 SASEGT. Here the CDR3 DNA reads TGTGCCAGCAGTCCCCAGACTAGCGGGAGACTAAGGGTTTACGAGCAGTACTTC. Amino acids: CASSPQTSGRLRVYEQYF.

This clonotype was counted a few times. V usage is TRBV11-2 and J usage is TRBJ1-2, with 11 bases matching TRBD1. The CDR3 runs 16 residues. Germline V gives CDR1 SGHAT, CDR2 FQNNGV. Trimming at V came to 3 bases and at J to 3 bases, leaving 6 bases not matched to a gene. The CDR3 DNA is TGTGCCAGCAGCTTGAGGACAGGGGGCGGTGACTATGGCTACACCTTC. Protein product: CASSLRTGGGDYGYTF.

This clonotype was counted between two and nine times. This chain uses TRBV27 with TRBJ1-1; 9 nucleotides agree with TRBD1. Losses at the gene ends were 5 bases for V and 1 base for J; bases not matched to a gene: 8. The CDR3 consists of 16 residues. Germline CDR1 MNHEY, CDR2 SMNVEV (reference sequence). The CDR3 bases are TGTGCCAGCAGTCTTGGGACAGGGTTGACGAACACTGAAGCTTTCTTT. Its protein is CASSLGTGLTNTEAFF.

This clonotype was counted ten times or more. This chain connects TRBV29-1 to TRBJ1-5; the D is unclear. The V gene's germline CDR1 is SQVTM and CDR2 ANQGSEA. V was pared by 6 bases and J by 2 bases, with 11 bases between. CDR3 size: 13 residues. This CDR3 reads CSVPGEGNQPQHF. CDR3 DNA: TGCAGCGTCCCCGGGGAGGGCAATCAGCCCCAGCATTTT.

This clonotype came up a few times. The chain is built from TRBV23-1 and TRBJ1-5; weak D call: TRBD1 (6 bases). TRBV23-1 is designated an ORF whose function remains uncertain. This CDR3 has 14 residues. V gave up 1 base and J gave up 5 bases, with 9 bases separating them. CDR3 coding DNA: TGCGCCAGCAGTCAATGGGCAGGGGATCAGCCCCAGCATTTT. It translates to CASSQWAGDQPQHF.

This clonotype was recorded many times. The chain links TRBV14 to TRBJ2-7; D may be TRBD1 (6 bases). This CDR3 spans 15 amino acids. Germline-derived CDR1 and CDR2 are SGHDN and FVKESK. Trimming stripped 2 bases from V and 5 bases from J, with 16 bases between. This CDR3 reads CASSQQSRGLDEQYF. CDR3 DNA: TGTGCCAGCAGCCAACAGAGCAGGGGTCTGGACGAGCAGTACTTC.

This clonotype has just a few counts. The genes are TRBV6-6 and TRBJ2-7; tentative D call: TRBD1 (6 bases). V shed 6 bases and J shed 9 bases, with 24 bases lying between them. The CDR3 totals 15 residues. Germline lookup yields CDR1 MNHNY and CDR2 SVGAGI (reference sequence). The CDR3 reads CASSRNRELEARQYF. The CDR3 DNA follows: TGTGCCAGCAGCCGGAACAGGGAATTAGAAGCCAGGCAGTACTTC.